These 15 T cell receptor beta chains were all obtained from the same sample, sequenced in a study of cytomegalovirus exposure and HLA in healthy donors. Researchers ran the PCR with 60 Vbeta and 13 Jbeta primers. TCRdb's table, derived via immunoSEQ multiplex PCR, lists solely in-frame clones and lacks some. The data show 100,000 to 140,000 clones, with roughly 76% seen just once and around 2.1% held by the top ten. The sequenced sample was PBMCs. The source of these receptors is a man between 18 and 35 years old in good health and CMV-seronegative.

The chain recombines TRBV6-1 with TRBJ1-6, with TRBD1 matching over 8 bases. Looked up from germline, CDR1 is MNHNS and CDR2 is SASEGT. V was pared by 0 bases and J by 7 bases, with 2 bases of the junction left unmatched. CDR3 length equals 15 residues. The CDR3 sequence: CASSEAGQANSPLHF. The DNA of the CDR3 is TGTGCCAGCAGTGAAGCGGGACAGGCGAATTCACCCCTCCACTTT.

V usage is TRBV6-6 and J usage is TRBJ2-7; 8 bases align to TRBD1. Trimming took 5 bases from V and 5 from J; bases not matched to a gene: 11. The CDR3 has 15 residues. Germline V gives CDR1 MNHNY, CDR2 SVGAGI (reference sequence). The DNA of the CDR3 is TGTGCCAGCAGTCTTGGGACAGGCGGCCCAAACGAGCAGTACTTC. It is translated as CASSLGTGGPNEQYF.

The genes are TRBV29-1 and TRBJ2-5; 10 positions match TRBD1. Germline CDR1 reads SQVTM; CDR2 reads ANQGSEA. The CDR3 runs 12 residues. V shed 7 bases, J shed 2 bases, and the junction held 1 base outside the gene matches. The CDR3 DNA follows: TGCAGCGCGGACAGGGGGCAAGAGACCCAGTACTTC. This sequence encodes CSADRGQETQYF.

The CDR3 coding sequence is TGTGCCAGCGGGACAGGCTCCGGGGCCAACGTCCTGACTTTC. It yields the protein CASGTGSGANVLTF. This chain links TRBV6-5 with TRBJ2-6; 8 bases are shared with TRBD1. Germline V gene lookup returns CDR1 MNHEY and CDR2 SVGAGI. V trimming: 8 bases; J trimming: 4 bases; junction bases outside the gene matches: 4. The CDR3 covers 14 residues.

The V call is TRBV15, the J call TRBJ2-3; D might be TRBD2 (6 bases). The CDR3 runs 18 residues. V was shortened by 0 bases and J by 2 bases, with 18 bases between the two germline ends. In germline, CDR1 is LNHNV, CDR2 YYDKDF (reference sequence). CDR3 in DNA: TGTGCCACCAGCAGAGATTGGAGTCCGGGAGCGGACACAGATACGCAGTATTTT. Translation gives CATSRDWSPGADTDTQYF.

This chain connects TRBV7-9 to TRBJ2-5; D is unresolved. V lost 6 bases to trimming and J lost 6 bases, with 11 bases between them. This CDR3 has 12 residues. From germline, CDR1 is SEHNR and CDR2 FQNEAQ (reference sequence). This CDR3 reads CASSFEEKTQYF. The DNA for the CDR3 is TGTGCCAGCAGTTTCGAGGAGAAGACCCAGTACTTC. The complete variable domain, with remaining parts taken from reference TRBV7-9 and TRBJ2-5, reads DTGVSQNPRHKITKRGQNVTFRCDPISEHNRLYWYRQTLGQGPEFLTYFQNEAQLEKSRLLSDRFSAERPKGSFSTLEIQRTEQGDSAMYLCASSFEEKTQYFGPGTRLLVL.

This clone came up a few times. This chain joins TRBV6-5 and TRBJ1-5; maybe TRBD1 (6 bases). Trimming removed 2 bases at V and 4 bases at J, with 9 bases between. The CDR3 sequence is 14 residues long. Germline assignment: CDR1 MNHEY and CDR2 SVGAGI. Here the CDR3 DNA reads TGTGCCAGCAGTTACATGAGGGGGAATCAGCCCCAGCATTTT. Encoded protein: CASSYMRGNQPQHF.

This clone turned up a few times. The chain links TRBV5-6 to TRBJ2-1; no clear D. V lost 0 bases and J 0 bases, leaving 4 bases between the germline ends. Germline CDR1 and CDR2: SGHDT and YYEEEE. CDR3 length equals 14 residues. CDR3 in amino acids: CASSLVSSYNEQFF. The CDR3 DNA is TGTGCCAGCAGCTTGGTTAGCTCCTACAATGAGCAGTTCTTC.

This clone was seen a single time. This chain uses TRBV9 with TRBJ1-1; weak D call: TRBD1 (5 bases). This CDR3 comprises 15 residues. Trimming stripped 3 bases from V and 7 bases from J, with 19 bases between. Per the germline V gene, CDR1 is SGDLS and CDR2 is YYNGEE. The CDR3 region has the DNA TGTGCCAGCAGCGGGGGGGGGTGGCAGCGGAATGAAGCTTTCTTT. It yields the protein CASSGGGWQRNEAFF.

This chain links TRBV7-7 with TRBJ1-1; no reliable D call. V lost 1 base to trimming and J lost 1 base, with 4 bases between them. Germline CDR1 SSHAT, CDR2 FNYEAQ (reference sequence). The CDR3 runs 13 residues. The CDR3 spells CASSLGRNTEAFF. The DNA for the CDR3 is TGTGCCAGCAGCTTAGGTAGGAACACTGAAGCTTTCTTT.

Only one count was recorded for this clone. The V and J genes are TRBV5-5 and TRBJ2-7; 9 bases are shared with TRBD1. This CDR3 is built from 16 residues. Germline V lookup: CDR1 SGHKS, CDR2 YYEKEE (reference sequence). With V trimmed by 2 bases and J by 2 bases, 8 bases remained unmatched. The CDR3 is CASSLGPGTGTYEQYF. CDR3 DNA sequence: TGTGCCAGCAGCTTAGGTCCCGGGACAGGGACCTACGAGCAGTACTTC. Looking up the rest from reference TRBV5-5 and TRBJ2-7 gives the full variable domain: DAGVTQSPTHLIKTRGQQVTLRCSPISGHKSVSWYQQVLGQGPQFIFQYYEKEERGRGNFPDRFSARQFPNYSSELNVNALLLGDSALYLCASSLGPGTGTYEQYFGPGTRLTVT.

This clone showed up just a few times. The chain couples TRBV7-2 to TRBJ1-4, with D perhaps matching TRBD1 (5 bases). Germline V gives CDR1 SGHTA, CDR2 FQGNSA. The ends were cut back, 7 bases at V and 6 bases at J, with 12 bases in the middle. The CDR3 spans 13 residues. This chain's CDR3 is CASTHGGDEKLFF. As DNA, the CDR3 is TGTGCCAGCACGCATGGGGGGGATGAAAAACTGTTTTTT.

The gene calls are TRBV21-1 and TRBJ2-6; TRBD2, the table's D call, was not compared with the DNA. TRBV21-1 is marked as a pseudogene. This CDR3 comprises 17 residues. The CDR3 region has the DNA TGTGCCAGCAGCAAAGGGAAGACTGACTCTGGGGCCAACGTCCTGACTTTC. Translation: CASSKGKTDSGANVLTF.

The chain carries TRBV27 and TRBJ2-4; TRBD1 matches 8 bases. The CDR3 contains 15 residues. The V gene end was trimmed by 4 bases and the J gene end by 10 bases; junction bases not matched to a gene: 12. Germline assignment: CDR1 MNHEY and CDR2 SMNVEV (reference sequence). The chain's CDR3 is CASSWRTGLLEIQYF. CDR3 coding DNA: TGTGCCAGCAGTTGGAGGACAGGGCTCTTGGAGATTCAGTACTTC.

This sequence joins TRBV28 and TRBJ2-6; 7 bases align to TRBD1. The CDR3 covers 15 residues. V trimming: 6 bases; J trimming: 3 bases; junction bases outside the gene matches: 5. CDR1 and CDR2 (germline): MDHEN, SYDVKM. CDR3 region: CASRPTGIGANVLTF. The CDR3 DNA sequence: TGTGCCAGCAGACCGACAGGGATTGGGGCCAACGTCCTGACTTTC.